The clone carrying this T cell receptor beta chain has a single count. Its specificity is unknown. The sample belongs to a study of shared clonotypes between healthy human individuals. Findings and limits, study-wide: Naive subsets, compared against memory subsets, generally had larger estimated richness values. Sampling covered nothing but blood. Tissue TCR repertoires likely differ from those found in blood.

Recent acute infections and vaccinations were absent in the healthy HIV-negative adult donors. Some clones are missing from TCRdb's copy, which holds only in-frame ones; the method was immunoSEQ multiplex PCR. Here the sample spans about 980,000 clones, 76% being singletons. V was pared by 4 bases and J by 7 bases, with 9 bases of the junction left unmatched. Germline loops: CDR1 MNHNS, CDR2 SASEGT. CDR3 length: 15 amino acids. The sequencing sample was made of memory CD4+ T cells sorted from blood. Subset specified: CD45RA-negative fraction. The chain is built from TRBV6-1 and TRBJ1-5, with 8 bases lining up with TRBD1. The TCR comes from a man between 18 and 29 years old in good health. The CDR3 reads CASSGSGGMKQPQHF. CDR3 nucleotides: TGTGCCAGCAGTGGATCAGGGGGCATGAAACAGCCCCAGCATTTT.